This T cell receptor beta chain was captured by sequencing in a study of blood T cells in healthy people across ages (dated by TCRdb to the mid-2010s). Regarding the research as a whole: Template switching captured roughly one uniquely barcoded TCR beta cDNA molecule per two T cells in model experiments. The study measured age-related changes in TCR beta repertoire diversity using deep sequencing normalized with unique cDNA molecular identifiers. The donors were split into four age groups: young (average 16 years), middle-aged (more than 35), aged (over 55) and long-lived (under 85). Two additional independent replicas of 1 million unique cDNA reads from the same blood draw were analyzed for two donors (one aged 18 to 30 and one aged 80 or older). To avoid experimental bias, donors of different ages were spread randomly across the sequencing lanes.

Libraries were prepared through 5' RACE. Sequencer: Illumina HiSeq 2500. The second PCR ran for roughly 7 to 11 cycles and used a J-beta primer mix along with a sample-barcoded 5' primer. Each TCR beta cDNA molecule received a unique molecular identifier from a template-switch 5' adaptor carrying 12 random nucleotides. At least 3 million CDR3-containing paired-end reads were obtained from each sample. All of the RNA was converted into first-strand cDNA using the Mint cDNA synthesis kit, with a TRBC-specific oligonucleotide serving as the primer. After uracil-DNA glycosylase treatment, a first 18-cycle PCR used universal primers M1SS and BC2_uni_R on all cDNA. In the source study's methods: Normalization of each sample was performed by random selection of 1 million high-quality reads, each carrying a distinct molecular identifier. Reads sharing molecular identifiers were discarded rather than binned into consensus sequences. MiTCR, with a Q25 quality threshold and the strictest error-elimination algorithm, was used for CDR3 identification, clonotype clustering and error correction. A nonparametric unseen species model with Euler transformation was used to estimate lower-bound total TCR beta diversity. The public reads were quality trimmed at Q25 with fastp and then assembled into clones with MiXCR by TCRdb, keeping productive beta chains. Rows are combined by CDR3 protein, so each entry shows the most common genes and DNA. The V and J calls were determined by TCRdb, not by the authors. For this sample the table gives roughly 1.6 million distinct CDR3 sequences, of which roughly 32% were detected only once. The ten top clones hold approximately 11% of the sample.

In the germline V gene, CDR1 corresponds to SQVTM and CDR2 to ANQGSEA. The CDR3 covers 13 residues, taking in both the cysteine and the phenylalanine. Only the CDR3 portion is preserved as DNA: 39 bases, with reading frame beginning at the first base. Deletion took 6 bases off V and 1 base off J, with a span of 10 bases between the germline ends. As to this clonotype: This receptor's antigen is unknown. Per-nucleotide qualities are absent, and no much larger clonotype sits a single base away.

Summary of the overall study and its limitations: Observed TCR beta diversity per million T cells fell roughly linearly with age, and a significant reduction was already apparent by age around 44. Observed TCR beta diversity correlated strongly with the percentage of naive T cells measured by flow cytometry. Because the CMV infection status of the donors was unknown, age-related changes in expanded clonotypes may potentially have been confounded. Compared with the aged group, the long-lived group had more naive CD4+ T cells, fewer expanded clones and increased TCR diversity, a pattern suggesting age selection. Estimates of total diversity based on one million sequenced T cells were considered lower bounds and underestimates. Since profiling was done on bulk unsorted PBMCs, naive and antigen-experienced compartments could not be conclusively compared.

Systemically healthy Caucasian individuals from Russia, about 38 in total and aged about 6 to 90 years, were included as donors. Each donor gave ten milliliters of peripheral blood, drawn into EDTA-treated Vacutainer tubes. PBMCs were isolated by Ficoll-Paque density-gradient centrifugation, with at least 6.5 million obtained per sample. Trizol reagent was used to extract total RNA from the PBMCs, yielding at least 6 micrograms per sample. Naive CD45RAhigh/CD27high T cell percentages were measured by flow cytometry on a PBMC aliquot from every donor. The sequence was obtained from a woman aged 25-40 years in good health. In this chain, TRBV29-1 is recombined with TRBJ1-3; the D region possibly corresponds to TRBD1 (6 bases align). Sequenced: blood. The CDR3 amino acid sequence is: CSVQQGSGNTIYF. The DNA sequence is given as TGCAGCGTCCAACAGGGATCTGGAAACACCATATATTTT.